Listed below are T cell receptor beta chains from one sample, sequenced in a study of blood T cell repertoires in COVID-19. Assay: immunoSEQ multiplex PCR; the TCRdb copy retains only in-frame clones and omits some. The repertoire holds over 300,000 clones, with about 89% as singletons. Sequenced input: peripheral blood. All receptors derive from a man younger than 35 who had recovered from COVID-19. The CDR3 runs from the conserved cysteine through the conserved F or W. A D gene is named only where the DNA matches it firmly. Size tells how often a clone was seen (once, few, many) or the class of an expanded clone, and some rows leave it out.

d_call: -
v_call: TRBV2
clone_size: -
j_call: TRBJ2-7
cdr3_nt: TGTGCCAGCAGACCAGGGCGCGGAGTGGACGAGCAGTACTTC
cdr3_aa: CASRPGRGVDEQYF

d_call: -
v_call: TRBV3-1/TRBV3-2
clone_size: -
j_call: TRBJ2-1
cdr3_nt: TGTGCCAGCAGCCAAGATCGATACGAGTGGAATGAGCAGTTCTTC
cdr3_aa: CASSQDRYEWNEQFF

d_call: -
v_call: TRBV6-5
clone_size: -
j_call: TRBJ1-6
cdr3_nt: TGTGCCAGCACCACAAGGAGCTCCTATAATTCACCCCTCCACTTT
cdr3_aa: CASTTRSSYNSPLHF

d_call: -
v_call: TRBV7-9
clone_size: few
j_call: TRBJ2-7
cdr3_nt: TGTGCCAGCAGCTCCGCAGCAGGGGTCGAGCAGTACTTC
cdr3_aa: CASSSAAGVEQYF

d_call: -
v_call: TRBV2
clone_size: -
j_call: TRBJ1-3
cdr3_nt: TGTGCCAGCATGAGGAGGGGAATGGTGGACACCATATATTTT
cdr3_aa: CASMRRGMVDTIYF

d_call: -
v_call: TRBV27
clone_size: -
j_call: TRBJ2-7
cdr3_nt: TGTGCCAGCAGTTTACGATGGCAGGGCCAATACGAGCAGTACTTC
cdr3_aa: CASSLRWQGQYEQYF

d_call: TRBD1
v_call: TRBV18
clone_size: -
j_call: TRBJ2-1
cdr3_nt: TGTGCCAGCTCACCTTTCGGACAGGGCAATGAGCAGTTCTTC
cdr3_aa: CASSPFGQGNEQFF

d_call: TRBD2
v_call: TRBV7-2
clone_size: -
j_call: TRBJ2-1
cdr3_nt: TGTGCCAGCAGCTTCTACCGGACTAGCGGGAGGAATGAGCAGTTCTTC
cdr3_aa: CASSFYRTSGRNEQFF

d_call: -
v_call: TRBV18
clone_size: -
j_call: TRBJ1-4
cdr3_nt: TGTGCCAGCTCACCCACGGCGGGGAACGAAAAACTGTTTTTT
cdr3_aa: CASSPTAGNEKLFF

d_call: TRBD1
v_call: TRBV18
clone_size: -
j_call: TRBJ1-3
cdr3_nt: TGTGCCAGCTCACCGCCTTGGGTGGGACAGAGCTCTGGAAACACCATATATTTT
cdr3_aa: CASSPPWVGQSSGNTIYF

d_call: TRBD2
v_call: TRBV6-5
clone_size: -
j_call: TRBJ2-1
cdr3_nt: TGTGCCACCAGACCCATAGCGGGAGGATCCAATGAGCAGTTCTTC
cdr3_aa: CATRPIAGGSNEQFF

d_call: -
v_call: TRBV5-1
clone_size: -
j_call: TRBJ1-3
cdr3_nt: TGCGCCAGCAGCGCCGCAAAGAGCTCTGGAAACACCATATATTTT
cdr3_aa: CASSAAKSSGNTIYF

d_call: -
v_call: TRBV12-3/TRBV12-4
clone_size: -
j_call: TRBJ1-2
cdr3_nt: TGTGCCAGCAGTGGTGACAGGCACTATGGCTACACCTTC
cdr3_aa: CASSGDRHYGYTF

d_call: -
v_call: TRBV15
clone_size: -
j_call: TRBJ2-6
cdr3_nt: TGTGCCACCAGCAGAGTTTTGGAGTCTGGGGCCAACGTCCTGACTTTC
cdr3_aa: CATSRVLESGANVLTF

d_call: -
v_call: TRBV10-1
clone_size: -
j_call: TRBJ1-3
cdr3_nt: TGCGCCAGCAGTGACCTAATCGAAATGACAGGCCCTTTAAGCTCTGGAAACACCATATATTTT
cdr3_aa: CASSDLIEMTGPLSSGNTIYF

d_call: -
v_call: TRBV10-2
clone_size: -
j_call: TRBJ1-6
cdr3_nt: TGCGCCAGCAGTGATTACAGAACACGGAATTCACCCCTCCACTTT
cdr3_aa: CASSDYRTRNSPLHF

d_call: -
v_call: TRBV7-6
clone_size: -
j_call: TRBJ2-7
cdr3_nt: TGTGCCAGCAGTCCCCAGACGGGGGGCGAGTACGAGCAGTACTTC
cdr3_aa: CASSPQTGGEYEQYF

d_call: TRBD1
v_call: TRBV11-2
clone_size: -
j_call: TRBJ2-3
cdr3_nt: TGTGCCAGCAGCTCCGGGACAGGGAGCACAGATACGCAGTATTTT
cdr3_aa: CASSSGTGSTDTQYF

d_call: -
v_call: TRBV7-2
clone_size: -
j_call: TRBJ2-7
cdr3_nt: TGTGCCAGCAGGCCACAGGGCCAAGGCCCCTACGAGCAGTACTTC
cdr3_aa: CASRPQGQGPYEQYF

d_call: -
v_call: TRBV6-5
clone_size: -
j_call: TRBJ2-7
cdr3_nt: TGTGCCAGCAGTTACTCAAACACCTTCTACGAGCAGTACTTC
cdr3_aa: CASSYSNTFYEQYF